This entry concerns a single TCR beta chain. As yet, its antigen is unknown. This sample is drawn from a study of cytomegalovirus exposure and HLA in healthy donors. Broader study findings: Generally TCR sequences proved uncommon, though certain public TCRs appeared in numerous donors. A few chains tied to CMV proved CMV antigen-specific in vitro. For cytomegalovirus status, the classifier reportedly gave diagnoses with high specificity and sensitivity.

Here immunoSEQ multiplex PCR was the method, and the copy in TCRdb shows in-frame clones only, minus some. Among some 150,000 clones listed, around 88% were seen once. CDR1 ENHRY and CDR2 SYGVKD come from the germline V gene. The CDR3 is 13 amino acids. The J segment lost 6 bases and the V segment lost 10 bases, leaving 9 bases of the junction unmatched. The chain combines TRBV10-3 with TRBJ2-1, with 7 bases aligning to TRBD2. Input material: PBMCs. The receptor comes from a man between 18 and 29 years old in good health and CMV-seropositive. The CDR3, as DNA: TGTGCCAACCAGGGAGGGGCGAGCAATGAGCAGTTCTTC. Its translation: CANQGGASNEQFF.